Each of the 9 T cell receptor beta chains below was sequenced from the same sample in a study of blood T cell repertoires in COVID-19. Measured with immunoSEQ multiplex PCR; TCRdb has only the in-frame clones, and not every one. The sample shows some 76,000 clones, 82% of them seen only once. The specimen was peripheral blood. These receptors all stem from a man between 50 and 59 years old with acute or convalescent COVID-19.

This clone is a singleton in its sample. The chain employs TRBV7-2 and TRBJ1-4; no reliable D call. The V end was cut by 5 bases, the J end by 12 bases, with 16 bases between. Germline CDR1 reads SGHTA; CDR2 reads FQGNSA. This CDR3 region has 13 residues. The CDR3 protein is CASSPFQARELFF. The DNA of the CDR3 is TGTGCCAGCAGCCCCTTTCAAGCGAGGGAACTGTTTTTT.

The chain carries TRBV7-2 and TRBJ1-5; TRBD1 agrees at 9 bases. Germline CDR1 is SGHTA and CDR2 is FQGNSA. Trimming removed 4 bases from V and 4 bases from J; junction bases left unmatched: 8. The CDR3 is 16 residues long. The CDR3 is CASSSPGQGENQPQHF. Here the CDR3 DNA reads TGTGCCAGCAGCTCTCCGGGACAGGGAGAAAATCAGCCCCAGCATTTT. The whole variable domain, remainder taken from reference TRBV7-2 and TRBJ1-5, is GAGVSQSPSNKVTEKGKDVELRCDPISGHTALYWYRQSLGQGLEFLIYFQGNSAPDKSGLPSDRFSAERTGGSVSTLTIQRTQQEDSAVYLCASSSPGQGENQPQHFGDGTRLSIL.

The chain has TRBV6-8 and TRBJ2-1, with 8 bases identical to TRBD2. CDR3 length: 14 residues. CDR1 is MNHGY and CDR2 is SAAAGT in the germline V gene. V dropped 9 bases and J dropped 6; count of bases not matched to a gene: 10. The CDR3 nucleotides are TGTGCCAGTAAGCGGGAGCCCCCTGCCAATGAGCAGTTCTTC. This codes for CASKREPPANEQFF.

CDR3: CATSGGGSNQPQHF. DNA of the CDR3: TGTGCCACCAGCGGCGGAGGGAGCAATCAGCCCCAGCATTTT. This chain connects TRBV15 to TRBJ1-5; D remains ambiguous. The germline V gene encodes CDR1 LNHNV and CDR2 YYDKDF (reference sequence). The CDR3 has 14 residues. Trimming took off 5 bases at V and 1 base at J, with 9 bases between the two ends.

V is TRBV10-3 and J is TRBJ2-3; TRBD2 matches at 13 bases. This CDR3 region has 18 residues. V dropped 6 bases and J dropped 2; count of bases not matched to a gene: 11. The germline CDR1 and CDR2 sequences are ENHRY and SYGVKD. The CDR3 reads CAISPHGLAGANTDTQYF. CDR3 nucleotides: TGTGCCATCAGCCCCCACGGACTAGCGGGGGCCAACACAGATACGCAGTATTTT.

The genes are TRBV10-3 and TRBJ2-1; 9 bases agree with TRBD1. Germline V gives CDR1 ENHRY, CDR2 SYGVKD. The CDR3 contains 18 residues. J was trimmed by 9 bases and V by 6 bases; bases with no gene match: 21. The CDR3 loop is CAIRSLQGARPSTSEQFF. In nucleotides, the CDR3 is TGTGCCATCAGATCTTTACAGGGGGCGCGTCCCTCGACCAGTGAGCAGTTCTTC.

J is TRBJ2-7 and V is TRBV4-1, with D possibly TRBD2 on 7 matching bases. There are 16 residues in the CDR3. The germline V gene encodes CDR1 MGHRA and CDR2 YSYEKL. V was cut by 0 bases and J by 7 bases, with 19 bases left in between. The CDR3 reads CASSQDQARGRGEQYF. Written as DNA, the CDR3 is TGCGCCAGCAGCCAAGATCAGGCTAGGGGGAGGGGGGAGCAGTACTTC.

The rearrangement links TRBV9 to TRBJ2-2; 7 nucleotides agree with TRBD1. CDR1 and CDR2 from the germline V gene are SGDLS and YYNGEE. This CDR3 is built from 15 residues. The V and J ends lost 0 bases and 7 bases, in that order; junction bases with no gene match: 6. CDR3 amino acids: CASSVEVTGVGELFF. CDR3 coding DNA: TGTGCCAGCAGCGTAGAAGTCACAGGGGTCGGGGAGCTGTTTTTT.

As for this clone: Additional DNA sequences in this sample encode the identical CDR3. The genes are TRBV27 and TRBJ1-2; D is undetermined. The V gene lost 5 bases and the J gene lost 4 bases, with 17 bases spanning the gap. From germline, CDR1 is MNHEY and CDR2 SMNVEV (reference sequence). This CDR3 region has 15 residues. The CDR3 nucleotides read TGTGCCAGCAGTCCCTTAATAACGGTACCCTATGGCTACACCTTC. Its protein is CASSPLITVPYGYTF.